Listed below are T cell receptor beta chains from one sample, sequenced in a study of STAT3 mutations in large granular lymphocyte leukemia. Assay used: immunoSEQ multiplex PCR; TCRdb lists only in-frame clones, some missing. Counted here are approximately 10,000 clones, about 76% occurring once; the ten biggest clones make up 45% to 50%. Sequencing was done on a sample of peripheral blood mononuclear cells. The receptors stem from a man aged 60 to 75 with T-cell large granular lymphocyte leukemia. Some clones in this sample may be carry-over from other donors' samples. Both conserved end residues are part of each CDR3. Fields, in order: clone size, CDR3 length, V gene, D gene, J gene, CDR3 DNA, CDR3 protein. D genes are given only for firm matches. Rows give clone size only sometimes, using once, few, many, or a class for an expanded clone.

>once|13|TRBV30|-|TRBJ1-1
TGTGCCTGGAGTGGAGCAGCGAACACTGAAGCTTTCTTT
CAWSGAANTEAFF
>-|15|TRBV5-6|TRBD2|TRBJ2-2
TGTGCCAGCAGTACAGCGGGATTTATCACCGGGGAGCTGTTTTTT
CASSTAGFITGELFF
>-|12|TRBV30|-|TRBJ1-1
TGTGCCTGGACCCTAAAGGTTACTGAAGCTTTCTTT
CAWTLKVTEAFF
>-|16|TRBV19|TRBD1|TRBJ2-7
TGTGCCAGTAGTATGGGGACAGGGGGATTCTCCTACGAGCAGTACTTC
CASSMGTGGFSYEQYF
>-|16|TRBV4-1|-|TRBJ2-3
TGCGCCAGCAGCCAAAGCACAGGGTCCGCAACAGATACGCAGTATTTT
CASSQSTGSATDTQYF
>-|16|TRBV19|-|TRBJ1-5
TGTGCCAGTAGTTGGGGAAGAACGTTCCCCAATCAGCCCCAGCATTTT
CASSWGRTFPNQPQHF
>-|17|TRBV4-1|-|TRBJ2-7
TGCGCCAGCAGCCAAGAGTGGGGACCCATTAACCCCTACGAGCAGTACTTC
CASSQEWGPINPYEQYF
>-|16|TRBV14|-|TRBJ1-2
TGTGCCAGCAGCCAAGTTGGGCCCAGGGCTAACTATGGCTACACCTTC
CASSQVGPRANYGYTF
>-|13|TRBV29-1|-|TRBJ2-1
TGCAGCGTTGATCCAAGTGGGGGAGATGAGCAGTTCTTC
CSVDPSGGDEQFF
>few|11|TRBV28|-|TRBJ1-1
TGTGCCAGCAGTTATAAGTCCGGAGCTTTCTTT
CASSYKSGAFF
>-|13|TRBV5-1|-|TRBJ1-5
TGCGCCAGCAGCTTGGGGGTCGGGCAGCCCCAGCATTTT
CASSLGVGQPQHF
>-|13|TRBV30|-|TRBJ1-4
TGTGCCTGGAGCCAGGGAAGGGATGAAAAACTGTTTTTT
CAWSQGRDEKLFF
>once|11|TRBV5-1|-|TRBJ1-2
TGCGCCAGCAGCTTGGGATATGGCTACACCTTC
CASSLGYGYTF
>medium-sized|14|TRBV27|-|TRBJ2-3
TGTGCCAGCAGTTTTTACGGGAGCGCAGATACGCAGTATTTT
CASSFYGSADTQYF
>-|13|TRBV29-1|-|TRBJ2-7
TGCAGCGTTGATTTGGGGCTCGGCTACGAGCAGTACTTC
CSVDLGLGYEQYF
>-|14|TRBV27|-|TRBJ1-1
TGTGCCAGCAGTTTATGGCGGACGAACACTGAAGCTTTCTTT
CASSLWRTNTEAFF
>-|14|TRBV7-2|-|TRBJ2-2
TGTGCCAGCAGCTTTAGCCCGGGTCAGGGGAAGCTGTTTTTT
CASSFSPGQGKLFF
>few|17|TRBV28|TRBD2|TRBJ2-3
TGTGCCAGCAGCCCACCCGGGAGGGCCCGTGGGACAGATACGCAGTATTTT
CASSPPGRARGTDTQYF
>-|16|TRBV7-9|TRBD1|TRBJ2-7
TGTGCCAGCAGCTTACCCACCGGGACAGGGGAATACGAGCAGTACTTC
CASSLPTGTGEYEQYF
>-|14|TRBV5-1|TRBD1|TRBJ2-7
TGCGCCAGCAGCTCCGGGACAGTTAACTACGAGCAGTACTTC
CASSSGTVNYEQYF
>-|16|TRBV30|TRBD1|TRBJ2-7
TGTGCCTGGAGTGTATTCCGGGGACAGGGGTTTTACGAGCAGTACTTC
CAWSVFRGQGFYEQYF
>-|16|TRBV7-2|-|TRBJ2-3
TGTGCCAGCAGCTTAGACTCGGGGGCTAGCTTAGATACGCAGTATTTT
CASSLDSGASLDTQYF
>-|11|TRBV2|-|TRBJ2-1
TGTGCCAGCGACATCTACAATGAGCAGTTCTTC
CASDIYNEQFF
>-|13|TRBV5-5|-|TRBJ1-2
TGTGCCAGCAGCCAACTAGCTAACTATGGCTACACCTTC
CASSQLANYGYTF
>few|14|TRBV28|-|TRBJ1-5
TGTGCCAGCAGTTCCATCACAGATAATCAGCCCCAGCATTTT
CASSSITDNQPQHF
>-|13|TRBV6-1|-|TRBJ2-7
TGTGCCAGCAGTGAAAACGGTGACTACGAGCAGTACTTC
CASSENGDYEQYF
>-|15|TRBV9|-|TRBJ1-2
TGTGCCAGCAGCGAGGGGACATCTCCGATCTATGGCTACACCTTC
CASSEGTSPIYGYTF
>-|15|TRBV14|-|TRBJ2-5
TGTGCCAGTTCCGTGGGCGGGATGATGCAAGAGACCCAGTACTTC
CASSVGGMMQETQYF
>-|17|TRBV5-4|-|TRBJ2-2
TGTGCCAGCAGCTTGGGAGGTGGGGGCGCCCCAACCGGGGAGCTGTTTTTT
CASSLGGGGAPTGELFF
>-|15|TRBV11-1|-|TRBJ2-7
TGTGCCAGCAGCTTATATGGGGCTAGCTCCTACGAGCAGTACTTC
CASSLYGASSYEQYF
>once|13|TRBV7-9|-|TRBJ1-5
TGTGCCACCGGGACGGAGCGTAATCAGCCCCAGCATTTT
CATGTERNQPQHF
>few|12|TRBV5-6|-|TRBJ2-1
TGTGCCAGCAGCTTGGGGCCAGGTGAGCAGTTCTTC
CASSLGPGEQFF
>-|15|TRBV28|-|TRBJ2-7
TGTGCCAGCAGTCCCATTACGGGAGCCTCATCTGAGCAGTACTTC
CASSPITGASSEQYF
>-|14|TRBV11-1|-|TRBJ2-5
TGTGCCAGCAGCTTGGGACCCGACAGAGAGACCCAGTACTTC
CASSLGPDRETQYF
>-|15|TRBV7-2|-|TRBJ2-1
TGTGCCAGCAGCCCCCAGGGTTTCGAGAACAATGAGCAGTTCTTC
CASSPQGFENNEQFF
>-|13|TRBV30|TRBD1|TRBJ1-2
TGTGCCTCGGACAGGGGAGAGAACTATGGCTACACCTTC
CASDRGENYGYTF
>-|12|TRBV4-3|-|TRBJ1-2
TGCGCCAGCAGCCAAGAGTCTGATGGCTACACCTTC
CASSQESDGYTF
>-|17|TRBV27|-|TRBJ2-3
TGTGCCAGCAGGCCCCGGAGGGCGGTTACTAGCACAGATACGCAGTATTTT
CASRPRRAVTSTDTQYF
>few|15|TRBV19|TRBD2|TRBJ2-2
TGTGCCAGTAGTATTGAAAGCGGGAAGGCCGGGGAGCTGTTTTTT
CASSIESGKAGELFF
>-|13|TRBV19|TRBD2|TRBJ2-7
TGTGCCAGTAGTCGACTAGCGGGGTACGAGCAGTACTTC
CASSRLAGYEQYF
>few|11|TRBV28|-|TRBJ1-1
TGTGCCATCCGGCGGGACACTGAAGCTTTCTTT
CAIRRDTEAFF
>-|17|TRBV27|TRBD1|TRBJ2-5
TGTGCCAGCAGTTTGATGTTGAGACAGGGGTACCAAGAGACCCAGTACTTC
CASSLMLRQGYQETQYF
>-|16|TRBV5-4|TRBD2|TRBJ2-3
TGTGCCAGCAGCTTGGTGGCGGGAGTCAGCACAGATACGCAGTATTTT
CASSLVAGVSTDTQYF
>-|14|TRBV6-6|-|TRBJ1-1
TGTGCCAGCAGCTGGACAGTCCCCAGCACTGAAGCTTTCTTT
CASSWTVPSTEAFF
>-|14|TRBV19|-|TRBJ2-3
TGTGCCAGTAGTTCTTTAACCGGGACAGATACGCAGTATTTT
CASSSLTGTDTQYF
>-|14|TRBV7-9|TRBD2|TRBJ2-7
TGTGCCAGCAGCTCGAACCCAGCGGGAGGCGAGCAGTACTTC
CASSSNPAGGEQYF
>-|13|TRBV29-1|-|TRBJ2-1
TGCAGCGTGAACCGATGGACCAGGAATGAGCAGTTCTTC
CSVNRWTRNEQFF
>-|15|TRBV9|TRBD2|TRBJ2-3
TGTGCCAGCAGCTCCAGGACTAGCGGGTCAGATACGCAGTATTTT
CASSSRTSGSDTQYF
>-|15|TRBV7-9|-|TRBJ2-5
TGTGCCAGCAGCGATGGCACCTCGTACCAAGAGACCCAGTACTTC
CASSDGTSYQETQYF
>few|13|TRBV7-2|-|TRBJ2-7
TGTGCCAGCAGCTATGGACAGACGTACGAGCAGTACTTC
CASSYGQTYEQYF
>-|16|TRBV7-9|TRBD2|TRBJ2-1
TGTGCCAGCAGCTTAGTGGGGAGCGGGAGTCGGGATGAGCAGTTCTTC
CASSLVGSGSRDEQFF
>few|11|TRBV20-1|-|TRBJ2-7
TGCAGTGCTAGTGGCGAAGATGAGCAGTACTTC
CSASGEDEQYF
>-|14|TRBV10-3|-|TRBJ2-2
TGTGCCATCAGTCTACAAAGGGGGACCGGGGAGCTGTTTTTT
CAISLQRGTGELFF
>-|15|TRBV2|-|TRBJ2-6
TGTGCCAGCAGTGCGGGGGGCGGCGCGGCCAACGTCCTGACTTTC
CASSAGGGAANVLTF
>-|15|TRBV28|-|TRBJ1-1
TGTGCCAGCAGTTTAATGGGACAAGGAGGCACTGAAGCTTTCTTT
CASSLMGQGGTEAFF
>few|16|TRBV5-1|TRBD2|TRBJ2-3
TGCGCCAGCCGAGACATACTAGCGAGAAGCACAGATACGCAGTATTTT
CASRDILARSTDTQYF